Shown below are 25 T cell receptor beta chains from a single sample sequenced in a study of PD-1 blockade in classical Hodgkin lymphoma (dated by TCRdb to the early 2020s). The time point label on this specimen signifies: cycle 4 day 1 (C4D1), after 5 to 7 weeks of nivolumab. Every trial patient had relapsed after autologous stem cell transplantation, and cohorts A, B and C differed in prior brentuximab vedotin exposure. Library method: the immunoSEQ multiplex PCR assay. Not all clones reach the TCRdb copy of this immuneACCESS table, which keeps in-frame sequences only. Checked studies attribute under half of the gap to unresolved V genes and leave the rest unexplained. This sample has about 64,000 clones in its table, and 91% of those were observed once. The ten largest clones add up to about a tenth of the sample. The sequenced sample was peripheral blood mononuclear cells (PBMCs), obtained before the fourth cycle of nivolumab. Receptors were obtained from a human donor with classical Hodgkin lymphoma.

The chain employs TRBV28 and TRBJ2-1, with TRBD2 matching over 10 bases. Trimming removed 6 bases from V and 6 bases from J; junction bases left unmatched: 8. Germline CDR1 MDHEN, CDR2 SYDVKM. This CDR3 is built from 15 residues. The CDR3 DNA reads TGTGCCAGCAGAGCCGGGACTAGCGAAGGCAATGAGCAGTTCTTC. Its protein product is CASRAGTSEGNEQFF.

This chain connects TRBV6-4 to TRBJ2-1; no definite D call. The V end was cut by 8 bases, the J end by 7 bases, with 15 bases between. The germline V gene encodes CDR1 MRHNA and CDR2 SNTAGT. The CDR3 length is 13 residues. The chain's CDR3 is CASPLGPINEQFF. DNA for the CDR3: TGTGCCAGCCCACTCGGACCTATTAATGAGCAGTTCTTC.

This chain links TRBV18 with TRBJ1-1; D may be TRBD1 (6 bases). Trimming took 1 base from V and 1 from J, leaving 13 bases between them. This CDR3 region has 16 residues. CDR1 is KGHSH, CDR2 LQKENI, per germline. The chain's CDR3 is CASSPLDQGGNTEAFF. Written as DNA, the CDR3 is TGTGCCAGCTCACCACTCGATCAAGGGGGGAACACTGAAGCTTTCTTT.

The chain employs TRBV6-6 and TRBJ1-2; D is unresolved. V lost 0 bases and J 0 bases, leaving 5 bases between the germline ends. The CDR3 length is 14 residues. Germline CDR1 MNHNY, CDR2 SVGAGI (reference sequence). CDR3 in amino acids: CASSYSTPNYGYTF. DNA for the CDR3: TGTGCCAGCAGTTACTCGACACCTAACTATGGCTACACCTTC.

This chain joins TRBV30 and TRBJ2-1, with D possibly being TRBD1 or TRBD2 (6 bases each). CDR3 length: 15 residues. V was shortened by 7 bases and J by 0 bases, with 16 bases between the two germline ends. Germline CDR1 GTSNPN, CDR2 SVGIG (reference sequence). This chain's CDR3 is CAYRGGPSSYNEQFF. The DNA of the CDR3 is TGTGCCTACCGTGGGGGGCCAAGCTCCTACAATGAGCAGTTCTTC.

The chain recombines TRBV7-2 with TRBJ2-1; D remains ambiguous. The length of the CDR3 is 15 residues. V shed 1 base and J shed 2 bases, with 9 bases lying between them. The V gene's germline CDR1 is SGHTA and CDR2 FQGNSA. The DNA of the CDR3 is TGTGCCAGCAGCTTAGTCGGTCCCACCTACAATGAGCAGTTCTTC. This sequence encodes CASSLVGPTYNEQFF.

The gene calls are TRBV11-2 and TRBJ2-7; tentatively, D is TRBD2 (6 bases). The germline V gene has CDR1 SGHAT and CDR2 FQNNGV. The CDR3 sequence is 14 residues long. V lost 1 base, J lost 3 bases, and 10 bases lay in between. CDR3 sequence reads: CASSLGGAGYEQYF. The CDR3 region has the DNA TGTGCCAGCAGCTTAGGCGGGGCGGGCTACGAGCAGTACTTC.

V gene TRBV27 combines with J gene TRBJ1-6, with D hard to call. CDR1 and CDR2 from the germline V gene are MNHEY and SMNVEV (reference sequence). Trimming removed 3 bases at V and 9 bases at J, with 15 bases between. This CDR3 is 15 amino acids long. In nucleotides, the CDR3 is TGTGCCAGCAGTTTCCGGTCAGGATTGTCTTCACCCCTCCACTTT. Its protein is CASSFRSGLSSPLHF.

The chain joins TRBV15 to TRBJ1-2; D is ambiguous. V was pared by 5 bases and J by 5 bases, with 9 bases between. In germline, CDR1 is LNHNV, CDR2 YYDKDF (reference sequence). The CDR3 is 12 residues long. In nucleotides, the CDR3 is TGTGCCACCAGCCAACCGGCGTATGGCTACACCTTC. It encodes CATSQPAYGYTF.

This rearrangement joins TRBV28 to TRBJ2-7; D may be TRBD2 (6 bases). This CDR3 comprises 16 residues. V was trimmed by 6 bases and J by 2 bases, leaving 20 bases between them. CDR1 is MDHEN, CDR2 SYDVKM, per germline. CDR3 loop: CASSPQVGEVTYEQYF. The CDR3 DNA reads as TGTGCCAGCAGCCCTCAAGTAGGGGAGGTGACCTACGAGCAGTACTTC. Full variable domain (outside the CDR3, taken from reference TRBV28 and TRBJ2-7): DVKVTQSSRYLVKRTGEKVFLECVQDMDHENMFWYRQDPGLGLRLIYFSYDVKMKEKGDIPEGYSVSREKKERFSLILESASTNQTSMYLCASSPQVGEVTYEQYFGPGTRLTVT.

This chain uses TRBV14 with TRBJ1-2; 9 nucleotides match TRBD1. The germline CDR1 and CDR2 sequences are SGHDN and FVKESK. This CDR3 has 15 amino acids. Trimming removed 4 bases from V and 0 bases from J; junction bases left unmatched: 3. The CDR3, as DNA: TGTGCCAGCAGCCTTCGGGACAGGGCTAACTATGGCTACACCTTC. This encodes CASSLRDRANYGYTF.

This clone was observed a single time. The rearrangement uses TRBV5-6 and TRBJ2-2; TRBD2 aligns across 9 bases. Germline V gives CDR1 SGHDT, CDR2 YYEEEE. The CDR3 loop spans 16 amino acids. J was trimmed by 5 bases and V by 3 bases; bases with no gene match: 8. The CDR3 spells CASSWLHTSGTGELFF. The CDR3 DNA reads as TGTGCCAGCAGCTGGCTCCATACTAGCGGGACCGGGGAGCTGTTTTTT.

The chain uses TRBV18 and TRBJ1-5; D is ambiguous. This CDR3 has 17 residues. V was clipped by 1 base and J by 4 bases, with 17 bases between them. The germline CDR1 and CDR2 sequences are KGHSH and LQKENI. CDR3 sequence reads: CASSPQEGQSTNQPQHF. In DNA, the CDR3 is TGTGCCAGCTCACCACAAGAGGGCCAGAGCACTAATCAGCCCCAGCATTTT. Together with reference TRBV18 and TRBJ1-5, the CDR3 gives the full variable domain: NAGVMQNPRHLVRRRGQEARLRCSPMKGHSHVYWYRQLPEEGLKFMVYLQKENIIDESGMPKERFSAEFPKEGPSILRIQQVVRGDSAAYFCASSPQEGQSTNQPQHFGDGTRLSIL.

This chain joins TRBV9 and TRBJ1-2; 9 nucleotides align to TRBD1. After removal of 4 bases from V and 11 bases from J, the junction contained 9 bases not matched to a gene. The CDR3 covers 13 residues. CDR1 SGDLS and CDR2 YYNGEE come from the germline V gene. In DNA form, the CDR3 reads TGTGCCAGCAGCACCCGGACAGGGGATAGTTACACCTTC. Translation: CASSTRTGDSYTF.

V is TRBV7-8 and J is TRBJ2-7; D tentatively reads TRBD1 or TRBD2 (5 bases each). V dropped 5 bases and J dropped 6 bases, with 17 bases sitting between them. Germline CDR1 is SGHVS and CDR2 is FQNEAQ. The CDR3 is 14 amino acids. The CDR3 here is CASSRPLGRGEQYF. The CDR3 DNA follows: TGTGCCAGCAGCCGACCCTTGGGACGAGGCGAGCAGTACTTC.

Concerning this clone: At one end, the junction sequence differs from germline, possibly due to a read error. V is TRBV14 and J is TRBJ1-2; 7 bases line up with TRBD1. The germline V gene has CDR1 SGHDN and CDR2 FVKESK. This CDR3 has 13 residues. DNA of the CDR3: TGTGCCACCAGCACGTCAGGGGGATATGGCTACACCTTC. Encoded protein: CATSTSGGYGYTF.

The chain joins TRBV19 to TRBJ1-1; D may be TRBD1 (6 bases). Germline CDR1 and CDR2: LNHDA and SQIVND (reference sequence). The CDR3 is made up of 16 amino acids. Trimming stripped 9 bases from V and 0 bases from J, with 20 bases between. CDR3 DNA sequence: TGTGCCAGCGGGCCGGGGACAAACGGTATGAACACTGAAGCTTTCTTT. Its translation is CASGPGTNGMNTEAFF.

This clone was seen just once. The chain is built from TRBV13 and TRBJ2-3; 8 nucleotides agree with TRBD2. V lost 7 bases, J lost 3 bases, and 3 bases stayed unmatched. This CDR3 is built from 13 residues. Germline-derived CDR1 and CDR2 are PRHDT and FYEKMQ (reference sequence). In DNA form, the CDR3 reads TGTGCCAGCACCGGGGGGGCGACAGATACGCAGTATTTT. The encoded protein is CASTGGATDTQYF. The variable domain in full, completed from reference TRBV13 and TRBJ2-3, reads AAGVIQSPRHLIKEKRETATLKCYPIPRHDTVYWYQQGPGQDPQFLISFYEKMQSDKGSIPDRFSAQQFSDYHSELNMSSLELGDSALYFCASTGGATDTQYFGPGTRLTVL.

V is TRBV23-1 and J is TRBJ1-3, with unresolved D. TRBV23-1 is recorded as an ORF, its role being uncertain. The CDR3 length is 16 residues. V shed 0 bases and J shed 3 bases, with 12 bases lying between them. The CDR3 region is CASSQSWVKGGNTIYF. In DNA form, the CDR3 reads TGCGCCAGCAGTCAATCGTGGGTAAAGGGTGGAAACACCATATATTTT.

The rearrangement links TRBV2 to TRBJ1-1, with D maybe TRBD1 (5 bases). Germline loops: CDR1 SNHLY, CDR2 FYNNEI. The CDR3 length is 13 residues. V was pared by 9 bases and J by 5 bases, with 16 bases between. The chain's CDR3 is CARKDTRRTEAFF. In DNA, the CDR3 is TGTGCCAGAAAGGACACAAGGAGGACTGAAGCTTTCTTT. Complete variable domain (other parts from reference TRBV2 and TRBJ1-1): EPEVTQTPSHQVTQMGQEVILRCVPISNHLYFYWYRQILGQKVEFLVSFYNNEISEKSEIFDDQFSVERPDGSNFTLKIRSTKLEDSAMYFCARKDTRRTEAFFGQGTRLTVV.

The chain employs TRBV5-1 and TRBJ1-2, with D perhaps matching TRBD1 (6 bases). The CDR3 contains 15 residues. Trimming took off 3 bases at V and 5 bases at J, with 17 bases between the two ends. Germline CDR1 reads SGHRS; CDR2 reads YFSETQ. The CDR3 reads CASSSPGQPRYGYTF. The DNA for the CDR3 is TGCGCCAGCAGCTCACCCGGACAGCCAAGATATGGCTACACCTTC.

The CDR3 spells CAKSRGGYTF. CDR3 DNA: TGTGCAAAGTCCAGGGGTGGCTACACCTTC. V usage is TRBV12-2 and J usage is TRBJ1-2; the table's TRBD1 call for D was not verified on the DNA. TRBV12-2 is a documented pseudogene. The CDR3 runs 10 residues.

This chain connects TRBV6-5 to TRBJ2-7; D remains ambiguous. Germline V gene data show CDR1 as MNHEY and CDR2 as SVGAGI. The CDR3 has 11 residues. V shed 7 bases and J shed 4 bases, with 8 bases lying between them. The CDR3 nucleotides are TGTGCCAGCACCCTGCTTTACGAGCAGTACTTC. This encodes CASTLLYEQYF.

CDR3 bases: TGCGCCAGCAGCCAAGAGAGTGGGGCTTACACTGAAGCTTTCTTT. Amino acid sequence: CASSQESGAYTEAFF. The rearrangement links TRBV4-1 to TRBJ1-1; TRBD1 might be the D (5 bases). This CDR3 is 15 amino acids long. V was trimmed by 0 bases and J by 3 bases, leaving 11 bases between them. Germline CDR1 reads MGHRA; CDR2 reads YSYEKL.

The J gene is TRBJ2-7, the V gene TRBV27, with TRBD1 matching 9 bases. This CDR3 contains 12 residues. The germline CDR1 and CDR2 sequences are MNHEY and SMNVEV (reference sequence). V gave up 8 bases and J gave up 4 bases; unmatched junction bases: 3. In nucleotides, the CDR3 is TGTGCCAGCGCCGGGACAGGGTACGAGCAGTACTTC. The encoded protein is CASAGTGYEQYF.